This T cell receptor beta chain is drawn from a study of blood T cell repertoires in COVID-19. Trimming removed 0 bases at V and 6 bases at J, with 14 bases between. Germline CDR1 is SGHNT and CDR2 is YYREEE (reference sequence). The CDR3 runs 15 residues. Generated by immunoSEQ multiplex PCR, the TCRdb table keeps only in-frame clones and is missing some. Here the sample spans 150,000 to 200,000 clones, approximately 83% being singletons. This clone was counted a single time. Sequenced sample: PBMCs or T cells enriched from blood (not recorded which). This clonotype was sampled from a woman aged 55-69 years who had recovered from COVID-19. This sequence joins TRBV5-4 and TRBJ2-3; D is possibly TRBD1 (5 bases). The CDR3 region is CASSLDRWKGDTQYF. The DNA of the CDR3 is TGTGCCAGCAGCTTGGACAGGTGGAAGGGCGATACGCAGTATTTT.